These T cell receptor beta chains were read from a single sample in a study of T cells after yellow fever vaccination. Using its own MiXCR run on the 5' RACE reads, TCRdb lists one record per CDR3 protein. The sample lists some 200,000 distinct CDR3 sequences; approximately 10% were seen once. The sequencing here drew on CD8+ T cells sorted from PBMCs, taken 15 days after the yellow fever booster vaccination. These receptors were collected from a man in his late teens or twenties who received the YFV17D yellow fever vaccine. Each CDR3 is given with its conserved first and last residue. D genes are given only for firm matches. For some rows the clone size is stated as once, few or many, or as a class when expanded; others skip it.

CDR3 DNA	CDR3 protein	clone size	V gene	J gene	D gene
TGTGCCAGCAGCCAGACAGGTTCCAATCAGCCCCAGCATTTT	CASSQTGSNQPQHF	many	TRBV12-3/TRBV12-4	TRBJ1-5	-
TGTGCCAGTTTGGGACTTACCGGGGAGCTGTTTTTT	CASLGLTGELFF	few	TRBV12-3/TRBV12-4	TRBJ2-2	-
TGTGCCAGCAGTGAGGCTAGCGGGAACACAGATACGCAGTATTTT	CASSEASGNTDTQYF	few	TRBV2	TRBJ2-3	TRBD2
TGTGCCACCAGCAGAGACCAGAGCACAGATACGCAGTATTTT	CATSRDQSTDTQYF	-	TRBV15	TRBJ2-3	-
TGCGCCAGCAGTAACCCCGGGCTGGACAGGTTTGAAAAACTGTTTTTT	CASSNPGLDRFEKLFF	-	TRBV4-1	TRBJ1-4	TRBD1
TGTGCCAGCAGCCTACGACCCGGGACAGGGCGCGCCGGGGAGCTGTTTTTT	CASSLRPGTGRAGELFF	-	TRBV7-2	TRBJ2-2	TRBD1
TGTGCCAGCAGTCGTGCCGGGGAGGGGGCAAGAAATGAGCAGTTCTTC	CASSRAGEGARNEQFF	few	TRBV6-5	TRBJ2-1	-
TGCGCCAGCAAGAGGAGCTCTGGAAACACCATATATTTT	CASKRSSGNTIYF	few	TRBV4-3	TRBJ1-3	-
TGCGCCAGCAGCTTGCGCAGACCTACGGACACCGGGGAGCTGTTTTTT	CASSLRRPTDTGELFF	few	TRBV5-1	TRBJ2-2	-
TGTGCCAGCAGTTACTCCCCCCCGGGGGTCGGAGGAGATACGCAGTATTTT	CASSYSPPGVGGDTQYF	many	TRBV6-2/TRBV6-3	TRBJ2-3	-
TGTGCCAGTAGTATTGGGCGACGGGAGCAGTACTTC	CASSIGRREQYF	-	TRBV19	TRBJ2-7	-
TGTGCCAGCAGCTTAAACACGGTAGATACGCAGTATTTT	CASSLNTVDTQYF	many	TRBV7-9	TRBJ2-3	-
TGTGCCAGCAGTGCAGAGCACACCGGGGAGCTGTTTTTT	CASSAEHTGELFF	-	TRBV7-3	TRBJ2-2	-
TGTGCCAGCAGCGGGACTAGCGGGGGACCAGATACGCAGTATTTT	CASSGTSGGPDTQYF	-	TRBV9	TRBJ2-3	TRBD2
TGTGCCAGCAAGACAGGGGCTAACTTAGGGACGCAGTATTTT	CASKTGANLGTQYF	-	TRBV13	TRBJ2-3	TRBD1
TGTGCCAGCAGGCTCCTCCGGGGGGGCACCGGGGAGCTGTTTTTT	CASRLLRGGTGELFF	few	TRBV11-2	TRBJ2-2	TRBD2
TGTGCCAGCAGCCCCGGCTACGAGCAGTACTTC	CASSPGYEQYF	large	TRBV7-6	TRBJ2-7	-
TGTGCCAGCAGTTACACCACCGGGACAGGGTACAATGAGCAGTTCTTC	CASSYTTGTGYNEQFF	few	TRBV6-6	TRBJ2-1	TRBD1
TGCGCCAGCAGCCAAGCTAGCGGGGGAAGCACAGATACGCAGTATTTT	CASSQASGGSTDTQYF	many	TRBV4-1	TRBJ2-3	TRBD2
TGCGCCAGCAGCCCAAGGGTGCAAGACTACGAGCAGTACTTC	CASSPRVQDYEQYF	few	TRBV4-3	TRBJ2-7	-
TGTGCCAGCAGTTCCGTGAGGGGACCAAACCAAGAGACCCAGTACTTC	CASSSVRGPNQETQYF	-	TRBV6-2/TRBV6-3	TRBJ2-5	-
TGCGCCAGCAGCCAAATGTCCCGGGGCCCCGAACTTCGGGACATTGAAGCTTTCTTT	CASSQMSRGPELRDIEAFF	-	TRBV4-3	TRBJ1-1	-
TGTGCCAGCGTGGACAGGAGCACAGATACGCAGTATTTT	CASVDRSTDTQYF	few	TRBV3-1	TRBJ2-3	TRBD1
TGTGCCACCAAACCGGGGGGTTATAGCAATCAGCCCCAGCATTTT	CATKPGGYSNQPQHF	few	TRBV19	TRBJ1-5	-
TGTGCCAGCAGTTACTCGCCAGGGTCCTATAATTCACCCCTCCACTTT	CASSYSPGSYNSPLHF	-	TRBV6-5	TRBJ1-6	-
TGTGCCGGAATTAGCGGGGGGGCTTGGAATGAGCAGTTCTTC	CAGISGGAWNEQFF	-	TRBV2	TRBJ2-1	TRBD2
TGCAGCGTTGAAGAGACAGACAGGGCCCCCAAAAACATTCAGTACTTC	CSVEETDRAPKNIQYF	-	TRBV29-1	TRBJ2-4	TRBD1
TGTGCCAGCAGTTTCCCTAGCCGGACAGGGGGCCACTACGAGCAGTACTTC	CASSFPSRTGGHYEQYF	-	TRBV12-3/TRBV12-4	TRBJ2-7	TRBD1
TGTGCCAGCAGCCTGGGGGGGCTCGACGAGCAGTACTTC	CASSLGGLDEQYF	few	TRBV5-5	TRBJ2-7	-
TGCAGCGTCGACTCGTACACTGAAGCTTTCTTT	CSVDSYTEAFF	many	TRBV29-1	TRBJ1-1	-
TGTGCCAGCAGCCGAGGGACAGGGAGAACTAATGAAAAACTGTTTTTT	CASSRGTGRTNEKLFF	many	TRBV6-5	TRBJ1-4	TRBD1
TGTGCCAGTAGCCCTAGCGGTCAAGAGACCCAGTACTTC	CASSPSGQETQYF	many	TRBV19	TRBJ2-5	TRBD2
TGTGCCAGCAGCTTGGGGCAGCGAAACGAGCAGCCCCAGCATTTT	CASSLGQRNEQPQHF	few	TRBV5-6	TRBJ1-5	-
TGTGCCAGCAGCTTAGTGCCCGGGGGGTCGGACAATGAGCAGTTCTTC	CASSLVPGGSDNEQFF	-	TRBV7-2	TRBJ2-1	TRBD2
TGCAGTGCTAGAGATCATGGGACTAGCGGGACCGGGGAGCTGTTTTTT	CSARDHGTSGTGELFF	-	TRBV20-1	TRBJ2-2	TRBD2